The 4 T cell receptor beta chains presented below share a single source sample, sequenced in a study of T-cell reconstitution after alpha-beta-depleted transplantation in children. Unique molecular identifiers were incorporated into the prepared TCRbeta library. Via MiXCR, TCRdb re-called the PCR reads, giving one row per CDR3 protein. The sample shows fewer than 700,000 distinct CDR3 sequences, 10% to 15% of them seen only once. Sequencing was performed on PBMCs, mostly from graft donor cells, taken 360 days after TCRalphabeta/CD19-depleted stem cell transplant. Every receptor here comes from a male patient younger than 18 who had a stem cell transplant for acute myeloid leukemia, so the T cells may come from the graft donor.

This clonotype appeared a few times. The chain links TRBV18 to TRBJ2-7; 11 positions agree with TRBD2. The CDR3 loop spans 17 amino acids. V dropped 3 bases and J dropped 2; count of bases not matched to a gene: 9. Germline V gene sequence: CDR1 KGHSH, CDR2 LQKENI. CDR3 amino acids: CASSPGLAGGPAYEQYF. CDR3 in DNA: TGTGCCAGCTCACCGGGCCTAGCGGGAGGCCCCGCCTACGAGCAGTACTTC. Full variable domain (rest looked up from reference TRBV18 and TRBJ2-7): NAGVMQNPRHLVRRRGQEARLRCSPMKGHSHVYWYRQLPEEGLKFMVYLQKENIIDESGMPKERFSAEFPKEGPSILRIQQVVRGDSAAYFCASSPGLAGGPAYEQYFGPGTRLTVT.

The chain employs TRBV19 and TRBJ2-2; 11 bases align to TRBD2. The CDR3 covers 15 residues. CDR1 and CDR2 (germline): LNHDA, SQIVND (reference sequence). V lost 6 bases to trimming and J lost 3 bases; unmatched junction nucleotides: 3. The DNA of the CDR3 is TGTGCCAGTAGAGTAGCGGGAGGGCACACCGGGGAGCTGTTTTTT. Protein sequence: CASRVAGGHTGELFF.

The rearrangement joins TRBV29-1 to TRBJ2-5; D call uncertain. The V end was cut by 8 bases, the J end by 3 bases, with 13 bases between. CDR1 is SQVTM and CDR2 is ANQGSEA in the germline V gene. This CDR3 is built from 12 residues. The CDR3 spells CSQRGVKETQYF. In nucleotides, the CDR3 is TGCAGCCAAAGAGGAGTAAAAGAGACCCAGTACTTC.

The chain joins TRBV7-8 to TRBJ1-5; D is ambiguous. The V end was cut by 3 bases, the J end by 5 bases, with 14 bases between. CDR1 is SGHVS, CDR2 FQNEAQ, per germline. CDR3 length equals 15 residues. Here the CDR3 DNA reads TGTGCCAGCAGCTTTACGGGTCGCGGGGATCAGCCCCAGCATTTT. Encoded protein: CASSFTGRGDQPQHF. Together with reference TRBV7-8 and TRBJ1-5, the CDR3 gives the full variable domain: GAGVSQSPRYKVAKRGQDVALRCDPISGHVSLFWYQQALGQGPEFLTYFQNEAQLDKSGLPSDRFFAERPEGSVSTLKIQRTQQEDSAVYLCASSFTGRGDQPQHFGDGTRLSIL.